There are a few counts of the clone carrying this TCR beta chain. CDR1 and CDR2 from the germline V gene are MNHEY and SVGEGT. J was trimmed by 5 bases and V by 0 bases; bases with no gene match: 4. There are 15 residues in the CDR3. This specimen belongs to a study of control samples from healthy donors and cancer patients. Sequencing used immunoSEQ multiplex PCR; TCRdb keeps in-frame clones, though not all of them. This table has about 130,000 clones, roughly 92% appearing once. Sequencing was carried out using PBMCs. The chain carries TRBV6-2 or TRBV6-3 and TRBJ2-7, with 10 bases aligning to TRBD2. This receptor was obtained from a man at least 80 years old with head and neck cancer. Here the CDR3 reads CASSYSSLAGDEQYF. As DNA, the CDR3 is TGTGCCAGCAGTTACTCGAGCCTAGCGGGAGACGAGCAGTACTTC.